The next 11 T cell receptor beta chains were all read from a single sample in a study of blood T cell repertoires in COVID-19. Profiled with immunoSEQ multiplex PCR; TCRdb holds only in-frame clones, not every one. Among about 100,000 clones listed, roughly nine tenths were seen once. Sequenced material: peripheral blood. All receptors come from a man aged 45-60 years with active COVID-19.

The rearrangement links TRBV3-1 (or the pseudogene TRBV3-2) to TRBJ2-1, with D maybe TRBD2 (5 bases). This CDR3 comprises 16 residues. Germline assignment: CDR1 LGHDT and CDR2 YNNKEL (reference sequence). With 3 bases removed from V and 2 bases from J, the gap between germline ends came to 14 bases. For the CDR3, the DNA is TGTGCCAGCAGCCATACCAAGTTTAGCGCCTACAATGAGCAGTTCTTC. This sequence encodes CASSHTKFSAYNEQFF.

V is TRBV7-8 and J is TRBJ2-1; weak D call: TRBD1 (6 bases). The germline V gene has CDR1 SGHVS and CDR2 FQNEAQ. Trimming cost V 3 bases and J 6 bases, with 15 bases left between them. This CDR3 has 15 residues. The CDR3 reads CASSLKRTEGNEQFF. Here the CDR3 DNA reads TGTGCCAGCAGCTTGAAGCGGACAGAGGGCAATGAGCAGTTCTTC.

The chain employs TRBV6-5 and TRBJ2-3, with 7 bases identical to TRBD1. The CDR3 spans 15 residues. CDR1 is MNHEY and CDR2 is SVGAGI in the germline V gene. V lost 2 bases to trimming and J lost 5 bases; unmatched junction nucleotides: 7. CDR3 sequence: CASSYLDRAIDTQYF. CDR3 sequence (DNA): TGTGCCAGCAGTTACCTCGACAGGGCCATAGATACGCAGTATTTT.

The chain employs TRBV24-1 and TRBJ1-3; maybe TRBD1 (5 bases). Germline loops: CDR1 KGHDR, CDR2 SFDVKD. Trimming pared 3 bases from V and 2 bases from J, leaving 19 bases between. The CDR3 loop spans 18 amino acids. CDR3 sequence: CATSDDPNGHSPGNTIYF. The CDR3 nucleotides are TGTGCCACCAGTGATGACCCAAACGGACACTCACCTGGAAACACCATATATTTT.

The genes are TRBV9 and TRBJ2-3, with 11 nucleotides matching TRBD2. There are 15 residues in the CDR3. Germline V gene sequence: CDR1 SGDLS, CDR2 YYNGEE. With 4 bases clipped from V and 6 bases from J, the junction kept 7 bases outside the gene matches. CDR3: CASSPRLAGTDTQYF. CDR3 nucleotides: TGTGCCAGCAGCCCCAGACTAGCGGGGACGGATACGCAGTATTTT. Variable domain in full (rest from reference TRBV9 and TRBJ2-3): DSGVTQTPKHLITATGQRVTLRCSPRSGDLSVYWYQQSLDQGLQFLIQYYNGEERAKGNILERFSAQQFPDLHSELNLSSLELGDSALYFCASSPRLAGTDTQYFGPGTRLTVL.

In DNA form, the CDR3 reads TGTGCCAGTAGTCGACTAGCGGGAGACCCCGGGGAGCTGTTTTTT. The encoded protein is CASSRLAGDPGELFF. The chain links TRBV19 to TRBJ2-2, with 12 bases aligning to TRBD2. CDR3 length: 15 amino acids. Trimming took 5 bases from V and 6 from J; bases not matched to a gene: 4. CDR1 is LNHDA, CDR2 SQIVND, per germline (reference sequence).

The chain has TRBV29-1 and TRBJ2-3; 12 bases are shared with TRBD2. V shed 4 bases and J 1 base; nucleotides not matched to a gene: 0. Germline lookup yields CDR1 SQVTM and CDR2 ANQGSEA. This CDR3 spans 14 amino acids. The CDR3 DNA reads TGCAGCGTTGGGACTAGCGGGGGCACAGATACGCAGTATTTT. Its translation is CSVGTSGGTDTQYF.

The chain is built from TRBV2 and TRBJ2-7, with 9 bases identical to TRBD2. The CDR3 is 15 residues long. The V and J ends lost 5 bases and 2 bases, in that order; junction bases with no gene match: 7. Germline assignment: CDR1 SNHLY and CDR2 FYNNEI. CDR3 in DNA: TGTGCCAGCAGTCCCAGTAGCGGGGGACCCTACGAGCAGTACTTC. As protein: CASSPSSGGPYEQYF.

V is TRBV7-2 and J is TRBJ2-1, with D hard to call. The CDR3 runs 11 residues. In germline, CDR1 is SGHTA, CDR2 FQGNSA. Trimming took 5 bases from V and 9 from J, leaving 8 bases between them. The CDR3, as DNA: TGTGCCAGCAGCCCCCAATTTGAGCAGTTCTTC. Translation: CASSPQFEQFF.

The chain couples TRBV7-2 to TRBJ2-1; the D is unclear. CDR1 is SGHTA, CDR2 FQGNSA, per germline. The CDR3 is 12 amino acids. The ends were cut back, 3 bases at V and 10 bases at J, with 10 bases in the middle. The CDR3 bases are TGTGCCAGCAGCTTGAAAAGCAGGGAGCAGTTCTTC. Its translation: CASSLKSREQFF.

This chain uses TRBV5-6 with TRBJ2-1, with 7 positions matching TRBD2. CDR3 size: 16 residues. Germline CDR1 SGHDT, CDR2 YYEEEE. J gave up 6 bases and V 4 bases, and 13 bases lay outside the gene matches. The CDR3 here is CASSPAREGRPNEQFF. CDR3 nucleotide sequence: TGTGCCAGCAGCCCGGCGAGGGAGGGCCGTCCCAATGAGCAGTTCTTC.